This is a list of T cell receptor beta chains from one sample in a study of T cell responses to AZD1222 COVID-19 vaccine. Here immunoSEQ multiplex PCR was the method, and the copy in TCRdb shows in-frame clones only, minus some. The profile shows 35,000 to 50,000 clones, over 75% of them singletons. The sequencing here drew on peripheral blood, taken 28 days after the second dose of the MenACWY control vaccine. The receptors were sampled from an adult who received the MenACWY meningococcal vaccine as a control. The CDR3 runs from the conserved cysteine through the conserved F or W. A D gene is named only where the DNA matches it firmly. Not every row has a clone size; where given, it reads once, few, many or a size class.

D: TRBD1; size: -; J: TRBJ1-2; V: TRBV11-2; CDR3: CASSPQGDSGYTF
D: TRBD1; size: once; J: TRBJ2-1; V: TRBV7-9; CDR3: CASSTGQGWNEQFF
D: -; size: -; J: TRBJ2-1; V: TRBV9; CDR3: CASSVGTTANEQFF
D: TRBD1; size: -; J: TRBJ1-4; V: TRBV18; CDR3: CASSHNRDSNEKLFF
D: -; size: -; J: TRBJ1-1; V: TRBV19; CDR3: CASRSTGSGTEAFF
D: TRBD2; size: -; J: TRBJ2-1; V: TRBV10-2; CDR3: CASSERVAGGPRDEQFF
D: TRBD1; size: -; J: TRBJ1-4; V: TRBV19; CDR3: CASRYRGLSEKLFF
D: TRBD1; size: -; J: TRBJ1-5; V: TRBV7-3; CDR3: CASSLRQGHNQPQHF
D: -; size: -; J: TRBJ1-1; V: TRBV5-1; CDR3: CASSSPGTDEAFF
D: -; size: -; J: TRBJ2-3; V: TRBV30; CDR3: CAWTGSIHTQYF
D: TRBD1; size: once; J: TRBJ2-2; V: TRBV18; CDR3: CASRDRNTGELFF
D: -; size: -; J: TRBJ2-4; V: TRBV2; CDR3: CASSDQVSKNIQYF
D: -; size: -; J: TRBJ1-3; V: TRBV5-6; CDR3: CASSLYGSGNTIYF
D: -; size: once; J: TRBJ1-2; V: TRBV29-1; CDR3: CSVESTGSIGGYTF